The 21 T cell receptor beta chains reported below all come from one sample, sequenced in a study of blood T cell repertoires in COVID-19. Data came from immunoSEQ multiplex PCR; TCRdb stores just in-frame clones and leaves some out. This table has some 300,000 clones, over 90% appearing once. The sample comprised PBMCs or T cells enriched from blood (not recorded which). The receptor source for this set is a woman aged 25 to 39 who had been exposed to COVID-19.

The chain is built from TRBV9 and TRBJ2-5, with D possibly being TRBD1 (5 bases). The germline V gene has CDR1 SGDLS and CDR2 YYNGEE. The CDR3 spans 16 residues. Trimming removed 4 bases from V and 3 bases from J, with 19 bases in between. For the CDR3, the DNA is TGTGCCAGCAGCTCGAGTGGGCAGGGATGGGAAGAGACCCAGTACTTC. Protein product: CASSSSGQGWEETQYF.

This rearrangement joins TRBV7-8 to TRBJ2-7; D remains ambiguous. Germline assignment: CDR1 SGHVS and CDR2 FQNEAQ. The CDR3 runs to 15 residues. V was trimmed by 5 bases and J by 0 bases, leaving 14 bases between them. The CDR3 sequence: CASSVRLTPSYEQYF. The CDR3 nucleotides are TGTGCCAGCAGCGTCCGACTGACCCCCTCCTACGAGCAGTACTTC.

The V and J genes are TRBV5-4 and TRBJ2-1, with 8 bases aligning to TRBD2. The CDR3 sequence is 15 residues long. V shed 2 bases and J 4 bases; nucleotides not matched to a gene: 5. Germline assignment: CDR1 SGHNT and CDR2 YYREEE (reference sequence). CDR3 sequence: CASSFRGGAYNEQFF. For the CDR3, the DNA is TGTGCCAGCAGCTTCCGGGGGGGCGCTTACAATGAGCAGTTCTTC. The full variable domain, rest sourced from reference TRBV5-4 and TRBJ2-1, is ETGVTQSPTHLIKTRGQQVTLRCSSQSGHNTVSWYQQALGQGPQFIFQYYREEENGRGNFPPRFSGLQFPNYSSELNVNALELDDSALYLCASSFRGGAYNEQFFGPGTRLTVL.

The genes are TRBV11-2 and TRBJ1-2; D might be TRBD1 (5 bases). Trimming removed 0 bases at V and 4 bases at J, with 18 bases between. Germline CDR1 SGHAT, CDR2 FQNNGV. This CDR3 comprises 17 residues. CDR3 loop: CASSLEAAGLAVYGYTF. The CDR3 DNA follows: TGTGCCAGCAGCTTAGAGGCTGCGGGGCTTGCTGTCTATGGCTACACCTTC.

This rearrangement joins TRBV21-1 to TRBJ2-2; the tabulated D call, TRBD1, remains unverified against the DNA. TRBV21-1 is termed a pseudogene. This CDR3 region has 16 residues. The CDR3 region has the DNA TGTGCCAGCAGGAACCGGGACAGGGGATTACCCGGGGAGCTGTTTTTT. It specifies CASRNRDRGLPGELFF.

The chain couples TRBV19 to TRBJ2-5; possibly TRBD1 for D (5 bases). Trimming shortened V by 5 bases and J by 4 bases, and 17 bases separated the two germline ends. The CDR3 length is 15 residues. Germline-derived CDR1 and CDR2 are LNHDA and SQIVND (reference sequence). The CDR3 DNA sequence: TGTGCCAGTAGTGCTTCAGGACACCCCGGAGAGACCCAGTACTTC. Its translation is CASSASGHPGETQYF.

The chain's CDR3 is CATSTSSGGTDTQYF. CDR3 DNA sequence: TGTGCCACCAGTACCTCTAGCGGGGGAACAGATACGCAGTATTTT. V gene TRBV24-1 combines with J gene TRBJ2-3; TRBD2 matches at 10 bases. The V and J ends lost 6 bases and 3 bases, in that order; junction bases with no gene match: 5. Germline lookup yields CDR1 KGHDR and CDR2 SFDVKD. This CDR3 spans 15 amino acids.

The chain employs TRBV5-4 and TRBJ1-1, with D possibly being TRBD1 (5 bases). Trimming cost V 4 bases and J 5 bases, with 15 bases left between them. There are 14 residues in the CDR3. Germline values: CDR1 SGHNT, CDR2 YYREEE (reference sequence). CDR3 DNA: TGTGCCAGCAGCCTGGAGCGGGGGAGGACTGAAGCTTTCTTT. It specifies CASSLERGRTEAFF.

The chain couples TRBV5-1 to TRBJ2-5; TRBD2 aligns across 15 bases. The CDR3 is 17 amino acids. The V and J ends lost 4 bases and 1 base, in that order; junction bases with no gene match: 5. From germline, CDR1 is SGHRS and CDR2 YFSETQ. The CDR3 loop reads CASSAGLAGGFQETQYF. The CDR3 region has the DNA TGCGCCAGCAGCGCGGGACTAGCGGGGGGTTTCCAAGAGACCCAGTACTTC.

The chain employs TRBV21-1 and TRBJ2-3; TRBD2, the D gene given by the table, was not confirmed from the DNA. TRBV21-1 is shown as a pseudogene. The CDR3 runs to 18 residues. CDR3 region: CASSTDPSPGGAPDTQYF. The CDR3 nucleotides are TGTGCCAGCAGCACTGACCCCTCCCCGGGGGGCGCGCCAGATACGCAGTATTTT.

This sequence joins TRBV4-2 and TRBJ2-5; possibly TRBD2 for D (6 bases). CDR3 length: 15 amino acids. Germline CDR1 reads LGHNA; CDR2 reads YNFKEQ. Trimming took 0 bases from V and 2 from J, leaving 10 bases between them. CDR3 coding DNA: TGTGCCAGCAGCCAAGATCCTAGCGAACAAGAGACCCAGTACTTC. Its protein product is CASSQDPSEQETQYF.

The chain has TRBV5-4 and TRBJ2-7; D is perhaps TRBD1 (5 bases). The CDR3 loop spans 16 amino acids. V was clipped by 4 bases and J by 4 bases, with 21 bases between them. CDR1 SGHNT and CDR2 YYREEE come from the germline V gene (reference sequence). DNA for the CDR3: TGTGCCAGCAGCCCGAGACAGTCCCTAGGGTTTTACGAGCAGTACTTC. Translating it yields CASSPRQSLGFYEQYF.

This clone was recorded a few times. V is TRBV19 and J is TRBJ1-5; 7 positions match TRBD1. The CDR3 spans 18 residues. CDR1 and CDR2 from the germline V gene are LNHDA and SQIVND (reference sequence). The V segment lost 4 bases and the J segment 1 base; nucleotides outside the gene matches: 13. The DNA for the CDR3 is TGTGCCAGTAGTACCGTTCAATTAACAGGGGTCAGCAATCAGCCCCAGCATTTT. This gives the protein CASSTVQLTGVSNQPQHF.

The rearrangement uses TRBV6-1 and TRBJ2-1, with D hard to call. V dropped 2 bases and J dropped 0 bases, with 11 bases sitting between them. The germline gives CDR1 MNHNS, CDR2 SASEGT. The CDR3 has 16 amino acids. In DNA form, the CDR3 reads TGTGCCAGCAGTGAAACCTACAGAAGCTCCTACAATGAGCAGTTCTTC. It yields the protein CASSETYRSSYNEQFF.

The genes are TRBV7-9 and TRBJ1-1, with 7 nucleotides matching TRBD1. Germline assignment: CDR1 SEHNR and CDR2 FQNEAQ (reference sequence). CDR3 length: 15 amino acids. The V segment lost 4 bases and the J segment 3 bases; nucleotides outside the gene matches: 8. The CDR3 region is CASSSWDSRYTEAFF. CDR3 in DNA: TGTGCCAGCAGCTCCTGGGACAGTAGGTACACTGAAGCTTTCTTT.

The chain combines TRBV7-6 with TRBJ2-7, with 7 nucleotides matching TRBD1. CDR3 length equals 15 residues. V dropped 1 base and J dropped 0; count of bases not matched to a gene: 3. Germline V gives CDR1 SGHVS, CDR2 FNYEAQ. The DNA of the CDR3 is TGTGCCAGCAGCTTAGGACAGGGACCCTCCTACGAGCAGTACTTC. Its translation is CASSLGQGPSYEQYF.

The chain links TRBV5-1 to TRBJ2-5; 8 positions agree with TRBD1. CDR1 and CDR2 (germline): SGHRS, YFSETQ. J gave up 5 bases and V 1 base, and 10 bases lay outside the gene matches. This CDR3 is built from 16 residues. The CDR3 DNA sequence: TGCGCCAGCAGCTTGTCCCCGGCCACAGGGGGGGAGACCCAGTACTTC. This gives the protein CASSLSPATGGETQYF.

J is TRBJ2-7 and V is TRBV2; TRBD1 matches at 8 bases. The CDR3 extends over 16 amino acids. The junction had 9 bases not matched to a gene; V was cut back by 0 bases and J by 5 bases. Per germline, CDR1 SNHLY and CDR2 FYNNEI. The CDR3 spells CASSEAPPDRENEQYF. DNA for the CDR3: TGTGCCAGCAGTGAAGCCCCTCCGGACAGGGAAAACGAGCAGTACTTC.

The genes are TRBV19 and TRBJ1-5; D call uncertain. Deletions cut 5 bases from V and 5 bases from J, with 13 bases between. The germline CDR1 and CDR2 sequences are LNHDA and SQIVND (reference sequence). The CDR3 spans 14 residues. CDR3: CASSPREVDQPQHF. CDR3 sequence (DNA): TGTGCCAGTAGTCCCCGGGAAGTCGATCAGCCCCAGCATTTT.

This chain joins TRBV9 and TRBJ1-2, with TRBD1 as a possible D gene (6 bases). Germline assignment: CDR1 SGDLS and CDR2 YYNGEE. V dropped 1 base and J dropped 2 bases, with 12 bases sitting between them. This CDR3 spans 15 amino acids. DNA for the CDR3: TGTGCCAGCAGCGTATCAGGGGCCTACAACTATGGCTACACCTTC. It yields the protein CASSVSGAYNYGYTF. The whole variable domain, remainder taken from reference TRBV9 and TRBJ1-2, is DSGVTQTPKHLITATGQRVTLRCSPRSGDLSVYWYQQSLDQGLQFLIQYYNGEERAKGNILERFSAQQFPDLHSELNLSSLELGDSALYFCASSVSGAYNYGYTFGSGTRLTVV.

The chain uses TRBV9 and TRBJ1-6; no firm D call. CDR1 is SGDLS, CDR2 YYNGEE, per germline. This CDR3 spans 16 amino acids. Trimming shortened V by 0 bases and J by 4 bases, and 11 bases separated the two germline ends. In DNA, the CDR3 is TGTGCCAGCAGCGTAGCGGAGTATCGATATAATTCACCCCTCCACTTT. Its protein is CASSVAEYRYNSPLHF.